Shown below are 24 T cell receptor beta chains from a single sample sequenced in a study of cytomegalovirus exposure and HLA in healthy donors. Primers: 60 Vbeta forward and 13 Jbeta reverse. The table came from immunoSEQ multiplex PCR; TCRdb's copy has only in-frame clones and leaves some out. Of about 160,000 clones detected, roughly four fifths appear once; the ten largest clones hold more than 1.2%. The sequenced sample was PBMCs. These receptors originate from a man aged 18 to 30 in good health and CMV-seronegative.

A few counts support this clone. The rearrangement uses TRBV7-2 and TRBJ2-1; 7 bases fit TRBD2. Trimming cost V 5 bases and J 10 bases; bases outside gene matches: 8. CDR3 length: 13 amino acids. Germline CDR1 and CDR2: SGHTA and FQGNSA. CDR3 residues: CASSPETSREQFF. The CDR3 DNA reads TGTGCCAGCAGCCCCGAGACTAGCCGGGAGCAGTTCTTC.

V gene TRBV4-1 combines with J gene TRBJ1-2; tentatively, D is TRBD1 (6 bases). The CDR3 runs to 16 residues. CDR1 and CDR2 from the germline V gene are MGHRA and YSYEKL. V lost 2 bases and J 4 bases, leaving 17 bases between the germline ends. The CDR3, as DNA: TGCGCCAGCAGCCAAAGTTCGGGACAACAAGCCTATGGCTACACCTTC. This translates into CASSQSSGQQAYGYTF.

This rearrangement joins TRBV7-9 to TRBJ2-7, with 9 bases that match TRBD1. The V gene end was trimmed by 5 bases and the J gene end by 2 bases; junction bases not matched to a gene: 4. This CDR3 has 14 residues. In germline, CDR1 is SEHNR, CDR2 FQNEAQ (reference sequence). The CDR3 loop reads CASSRTGVPYEQYF. As DNA, the CDR3 is TGTGCCAGCAGCCGGACAGGGGTCCCCTACGAGCAGTACTTC. Full variable domain (outside the CDR3, taken from reference TRBV7-9 and TRBJ2-7): DTGVSQNPRHKITKRGQNVTFRCDPISEHNRLYWYRQTLGQGPEFLTYFQNEAQLEKSRLLSDRFSAERPKGSFSTLEIQRTEQGDSAMYLCASSRTGVPYEQYFGPGTRLTVT.

This sequence joins TRBV7-2 and TRBJ1-1, with a weak D call TRBD1 (5 bases). This CDR3 contains 14 residues. Trimming took 8 bases from V and 6 from J, leaving 19 bases between them. Germline CDR1 and CDR2: SGHTA and FQGNSA. CDR3 in DNA: TGTGCCAGCTCCTTAGATAGGGGCACGGCTGAAGCTTTCTTT. Translating gives CASSLDRGTAEAFF.

The count of this clone is one. CDR3 region: CASSLVTSGRASNRNEQFF. The CDR3 nucleotides are TGTGCCAGCAGCTTAGTCACTAGCGGGAGGGCCTCCAATCGCAATGAGCAGTTCTTC. The chain has TRBV11-3 and TRBJ2-1; 13 nucleotides line up with TRBD2. V dropped 1 base and J dropped 6; count of bases not matched to a gene: 12. This CDR3 spans 19 amino acids. The germline CDR1 and CDR2 sequences are SGHNT and YENEEA.

On this clone itself: The junction departs from germline at one end; a sequencing error may be responsible. This chain connects TRBV7-9 to TRBJ1-5; a possible D gene is TRBD1 (5 bases). This CDR3 is built from 17 residues. Germline V gene data show CDR1 as SEHNR and CDR2 as FQNEAQ (reference sequence). CDR3 protein: CSSSPLVGGGSNQPQHF. Written as DNA, the CDR3 is TGTTCCAGCAGCCCCCTGGTTGGTGGGGGGAGCAATCAGCCCCAGCATTTT.

The chain employs TRBV7-8 and TRBJ1-3; perhaps TRBD1 as D (5 bases). The germline V gene has CDR1 SGHVS and CDR2 FQNEAQ. Trimming cost V 0 bases and J 2 bases, with 11 bases left between them. The CDR3 length is 16 residues. The CDR3 DNA is TGTGCCAGCAGCTTAGCGGCCCAGGGAACTGGAAACACCATATATTTT. Encoded protein: CASSLAAQGTGNTIYF.

The chain is built from TRBV4-3 and TRBJ2-5, with a possible D match to TRBD2 (6 bases). CDR3 size: 16 residues. The germline V gene has CDR1 LGHNA and CDR2 YSLEER. Deletions cut 0 bases from V and 9 bases from J, with 20 bases between. The CDR3 protein is CASSQDLTSLFLPQYF. The CDR3 DNA is TGCGCCAGCAGCCAAGATCTAACTAGCCTGTTCCTACCCCAGTACTTC.

The rearrangement joins TRBV7-9 to TRBJ2-5; 12 bases are a match to TRBD2. Germline V gene lookup returns CDR1 SEHNR and CDR2 FQNEAQ (reference sequence). The CDR3 has 16 amino acids. Losses at the gene ends were 3 bases for V and 5 bases for J; bases not matched to a gene: 7. CDR3 region: CASSLTSGRGGETQYF. The CDR3 region has the DNA TGTGCCAGCAGCTTGACTAGCGGGAGAGGGGGGGAGACCCAGTACTTC.

This chain uses TRBV2 with TRBJ2-7; tentatively, D is TRBD2 (6 bases). The ends were cut back, 7 bases at V and 0 bases at J, with 16 bases in the middle. The CDR3 extends over 15 amino acids. CDR1 is SNHLY and CDR2 is FYNNEI in the germline V gene. The CDR3 DNA follows: TGTGCCAGCACCGGGGACTCCGTACTCTCCTACGAGCAGTACTTC. Amino acid sequence: CASTGDSVLSYEQYF.

The rearrangement joins TRBV4-3 to TRBJ1-2; no clear D gene. Trimming took off 0 bases at V and 4 bases at J, with 12 bases between the two ends. CDR1 LGHNA and CDR2 YSLEER come from the germline V gene. The CDR3 loop spans 15 amino acids. The CDR3 bases are TGCGCCAGCAGCCAAGATCTTCCGACGGGCTATGGCTACACCTTC. Protein: CASSQDLPTGYGYTF.

The V call is TRBV4-3, the J call TRBJ1-1, with a possible D match to TRBD1 (5 bases). CDR1 is LGHNA, CDR2 YSLEER, per germline. V lost 0 bases to trimming and J lost 3 bases, with 11 bases between them. CDR3 length: 15 amino acids. CDR3: CASSQESGRDTEAFF. The CDR3 DNA sequence: TGCGCCAGCAGCCAAGAGTCGGGCAGGGACACTGAAGCTTTCTTT.

The chain has TRBV7-7 and TRBJ2-3; 9 nucleotides line up with TRBD1. CDR1 SSHAT and CDR2 FNYEAQ come from the germline V gene (reference sequence). The CDR3 length is 15 residues. Trimming took 2 bases from V and 1 from J; bases not matched to a gene: 1. The CDR3 loop is CASSLRDRGTDTQYF. CDR3 DNA sequence: TGTGCCAGCAGCTTAAGGGACAGGGGCACAGATACGCAGTATTTT.

The chain has TRBV6-1 and TRBJ2-5; D uncertain. Germline-derived CDR1 and CDR2 are MNHNS and SASEGT. V lost 9 bases and J lost 2, with 10 bases in between. CDR3 length: 12 amino acids. The CDR3 loop is CASTVLQETQYF. CDR3 nucleotide sequence: TGTGCCAGTACCGTACTACAAGAGACCCAGTACTTC.

This rearrangement joins TRBV7-2 to TRBJ2-5; TRBD1 matches at 12 bases. V lost 5 bases and J lost 4; bases outside the gene matches: 11. This CDR3 contains 17 residues. Per the germline V gene, CDR1 is SGHTA and CDR2 is FQGNSA. CDR3: CASSPHRDRGRRETQYF. The CDR3 nucleotides are TGTGCCAGCAGCCCACACCGGGACAGGGGGCGTAGAGAGACCCAGTACTTC. The whole variable domain, remainder taken from reference TRBV7-2 and TRBJ2-5, is GAGVSQSPSNKVTEKGKDVELRCDPISGHTALYWYRQSLGQGLEFLIYFQGNSAPDKSGLPSDRFSAERTGGSVSTLTIQRTQQEDSAVYLCASSPHRDRGRRETQYFGPGTRLLVL.

The chain links TRBV7-9 to TRBJ2-3; 7 bases fit TRBD1. Germline V lookup: CDR1 SEHNR, CDR2 FQNEAQ (reference sequence). J gave up 5 bases and V 6 bases, and 8 bases lay outside the gene matches. The CDR3 is 14 amino acids. This chain's CDR3 is CASSRGTDQDTQYF. CDR3 sequence (DNA): TGTGCCAGCAGTCGAGGGACAGACCAAGATACGCAGTATTTT.

CDR3 protein: CASSLSHSGGNQPQHF. The CDR3 nucleotides are TGTGCCAGCAGCTTATCTCACAGCGGTGGCAATCAGCCCCAGCATTTT. The rearrangement uses TRBV7-2 and TRBJ1-5; D is ambiguous. The CDR3 length is 16 residues. CDR1 SGHTA and CDR2 FQGNSA come from the germline V gene. V shed 2 bases and J shed 2 bases, with 13 bases lying between them.

The V call is TRBV10-3, the J call TRBJ1-4; 8 bases match TRBD1. Germline V lookup: CDR1 ENHRY, CDR2 SYGVKD. The CDR3 runs 13 residues. V lost 8 bases and J lost 8; bases outside the gene matches: 7. The CDR3 is CAISQGALEKLFF. The CDR3 nucleotides are TGTGCCATCTCGCAGGGGGCCCTCGAAAAACTGTTTTTT.

The chain has TRBV27 and TRBJ2-7, with TRBD2 as a possible D gene (5 bases). From germline, CDR1 is MNHEY and CDR2 SMNVEV (reference sequence). Trimming stripped 5 bases from V and 2 bases from J, with 19 bases between. This CDR3 comprises 16 residues. CDR3 sequence: CASSPSDGERTYEQYF. In DNA form, the CDR3 reads TGTGCCAGCAGTCCAAGCGATGGGGAGCGAACCTACGAGCAGTACTTC.

This clone was detected only once. This rearrangement joins TRBV19 to TRBJ1-1; D call uncertain. This CDR3 spans 16 amino acids. V lost 6 bases, J lost 4 bases, and 21 bases lay in between. CDR1 is LNHDA, CDR2 SQIVND, per germline (reference sequence). In DNA form, the CDR3 reads TGTGCCAGTAGCCCTATCGCACGAGGTGGGTTCACTGAAGCTTTCTTT. Amino acid sequence: CASSPIARGGFTEAFF.

The rearrangement uses TRBV5-1 and TRBJ2-7, with 8 positions matching TRBD1. The V gene end was trimmed by 4 bases and the J gene end by 8 bases; junction bases not matched to a gene: 8. Germline lookup yields CDR1 SGHRS and CDR2 YFSETQ. The CDR3 has 13 amino acids. DNA of the CDR3: TGCGCCAGCAGCCCCGGACAGGGTGTTAAGCAGTACTTC. This sequence encodes CASSPGQGVKQYF.

The rearrangement uses TRBV4-3 and TRBJ2-2; 9 bases match TRBD2. The length of the CDR3 is 16 residues. V lost 0 bases to trimming and J lost 5 bases; unmatched junction nucleotides: 4. The germline V gene has CDR1 LGHNA and CDR2 YSLEER. This CDR3 reads CASSQDPSGRTGELFF. The CDR3 DNA is TGCGCCAGCAGCCAAGATCCCAGCGGGAGGACCGGGGAGCTGTTTTTT.

The chain combines TRBV28 with TRBJ1-1; 11 bases are a match to TRBD1. CDR1 MDHEN and CDR2 SYDVKM come from the germline V gene. The CDR3 contains 14 residues. The junction had 7 bases not matched to a gene; V was cut back by 6 bases and J by 7 bases. Here the CDR3 reads CASRDRGQGGEAFF. CDR3 coding DNA: TGTGCCAGCAGGGACAGGGGGCAGGGAGGTGAAGCTTTCTTT.

V and J are TRBV30 and TRBJ1-6; 9 bases agree with TRBD1. The CDR3 covers 14 residues. The V gene's germline CDR1 is GTSNPN and CDR2 SVGIG (reference sequence). J gave up 7 bases and V 0 bases, and 1 base lay outside the gene matches. The CDR3: CAWSVGTGNSPLHF. The CDR3, as DNA: TGTGCCTGGAGTGTGGGGACAGGGAATTCACCCCTCCACTTT.